The clone carrying this T cell receptor beta chain is a singleton in its sample. Its antigen remains unidentified. This may be a read error: a much more frequent sequence differs by one nucleotide. TCRdb reanalysed the reads using MiXCR and keeps one entry per CDR3 protein. This sample carries 100,000 to 150,000 distinct CDR3 sequences, 32% of them seen once, and the ten largest clones take roughly three fifths. The germline V gene encodes CDR1 MNHEY and CDR2 SVGEGT. The length of the CDR3 is 15 residues. This sample is part of a study of T cell repertoires in cytomegalovirus infection. Study-level information: Well-studied HLA-B-restricted epitopes and recently identified HLA-C-restricted epitopes of CMV were both used in the study.

Study-wide findings and caveats: Clonotypes of TCR beta that were HLA-C-restricted and CMV-specific dominated the ex vivo response.

The source was CD8+ T cells from cultured PBMCs, collected from culture after CMV antigen stimulation. The chain couples TRBV6-2 or TRBV6-3 to TRBJ2-5, with D perhaps matching TRBD1 (5 bases). This TCR came from a human donor in good health (CMV status not recorded). Some clones in this sample may be carry-over from other donors' samples. CDR3: CASRDIRQPQETRYF. The CDR3 DNA reads as TGTGCCAGCAGAGATATTCGACAGCCTCAAGAGACCCGGTACTTC.